This T cell receptor beta chain appears in the sequencing data of a study of T cell responses to AZD1222 COVID-19 vaccine. About this clone: Its antigen is not identified.

General study points: After two AZD1222 doses, spike-specific TCR breadth and depth rose versus day 0.

Sequencing was performed with immunoSEQ multiplex PCR; in TCRdb, only in-frame clones are kept and a portion is missing. Counted here are some 140,000 clones, approximately 84% occurring once; the ten biggest clones make up approximately 4%. The sequences come from peripheral blood, collected on day 0 of AZD1222 vaccination. This clonotype was obtained from an adult in good health.

Here the CDR3 reads CASSISSDPSYNSPLHF. CDR3 in DNA: TGTGCCAGTAGTATCTCATCCGATCCCTCCTATAATTCACCCCTCCACTTT. The chain links TRBV19 to TRBJ1-6; no clear D. Trimming shortened V by 3 bases and J by 0 bases, and 12 bases separated the two germline ends. The CDR3 contains 17 residues. Germline loops: CDR1 LNHDA, CDR2 SQIVND (reference sequence).